Reported below is one T cell receptor (beta chain). Measured with immunoSEQ multiplex PCR; TCRdb has only the in-frame clones, and not every one. The table lists 130,000 to 150,000 clones, approximately 91% of them singletons. The CDR3 is 12 amino acids. Trimming removed 4 bases at V and 3 bases at J, with 5 bases between. Germline CDR1 and CDR2: SNHLY and FYNNEI. This sample stems from a study of control samples from healthy donors and cancer patients. This receptor was taken from a young man in good health. Sequenced input: blood. This chain joins TRBV2 and TRBJ2-3; the D is unclear. CDR3 protein: CASSVRTDTQYF. CDR3 nucleotides: TGTGCCAGCAGTGTAAGAACAGATACGCAGTATTTT. Looking up the rest from reference TRBV2 and TRBJ2-3 gives the full variable domain: EPEVTQTPSHQVTQMGQEVILRCVPISNHLYFYWYRQILGQKVEFLVSFYNNEISEKSEIFDDQFSVERPDGSNFTLKIRSTKLEDSAMYFCASSVRTDTQYFGPGTRLTVL.